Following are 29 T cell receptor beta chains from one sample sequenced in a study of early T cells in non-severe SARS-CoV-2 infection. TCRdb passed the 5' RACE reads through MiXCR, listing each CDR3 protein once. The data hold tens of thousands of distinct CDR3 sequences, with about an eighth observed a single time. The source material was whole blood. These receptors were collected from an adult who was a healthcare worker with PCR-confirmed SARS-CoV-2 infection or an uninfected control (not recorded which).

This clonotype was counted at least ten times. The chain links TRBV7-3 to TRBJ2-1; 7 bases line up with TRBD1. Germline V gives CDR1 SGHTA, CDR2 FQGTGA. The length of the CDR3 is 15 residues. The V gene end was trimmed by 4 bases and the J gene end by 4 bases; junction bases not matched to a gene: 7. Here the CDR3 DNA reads TGTGCCAGCAGCTCCCTGGGGGACAGATACAATGAGCAGTTCTTC. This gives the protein CASSSLGDRYNEQFF.

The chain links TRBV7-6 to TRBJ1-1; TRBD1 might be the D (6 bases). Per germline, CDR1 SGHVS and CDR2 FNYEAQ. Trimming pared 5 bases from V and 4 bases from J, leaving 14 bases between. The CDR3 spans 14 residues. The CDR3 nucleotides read TGTGCCAGCAGCGGAGATGGGGGGGCCACTGAAGCTTTCTTT. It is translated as CASSGDGGATEAFF.

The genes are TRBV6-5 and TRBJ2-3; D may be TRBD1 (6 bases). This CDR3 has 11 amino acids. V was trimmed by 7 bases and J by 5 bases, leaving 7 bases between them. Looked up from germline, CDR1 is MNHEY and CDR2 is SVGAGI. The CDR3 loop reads CASKGVDTQYF. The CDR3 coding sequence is TGTGCCAGCAAGGGGGTAGATACGCAGTATTTT.

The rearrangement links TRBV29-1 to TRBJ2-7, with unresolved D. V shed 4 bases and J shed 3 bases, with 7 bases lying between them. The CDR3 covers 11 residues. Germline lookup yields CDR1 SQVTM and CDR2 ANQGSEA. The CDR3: CSVADGYEQYF. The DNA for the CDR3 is TGCAGCGTTGCGGACGGCTACGAGCAGTACTTC.

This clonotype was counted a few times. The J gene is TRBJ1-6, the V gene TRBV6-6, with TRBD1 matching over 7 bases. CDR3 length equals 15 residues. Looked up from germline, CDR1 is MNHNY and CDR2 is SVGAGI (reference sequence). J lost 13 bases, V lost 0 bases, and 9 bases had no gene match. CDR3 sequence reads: CASSYSSGSGGPLHF. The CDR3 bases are TGTGCCAGCAGTTACTCGTCTGGGTCAGGGGGGCCCCTCCACTTT.

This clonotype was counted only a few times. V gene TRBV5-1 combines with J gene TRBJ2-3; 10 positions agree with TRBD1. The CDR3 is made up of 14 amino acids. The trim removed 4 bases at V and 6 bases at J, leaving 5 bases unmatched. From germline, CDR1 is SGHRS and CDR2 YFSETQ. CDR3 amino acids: CASSPGQGGDTQYF. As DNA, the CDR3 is TGCGCCAGCAGCCCCGGACAGGGGGGGGATACGCAGTATTTT. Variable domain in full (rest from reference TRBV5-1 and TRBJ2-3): KAGVTQTPRYLIKTRGQQVTLSCSPISGHRSVSWYQQTPGQGLQFLFEYFSETQRNKGNFPGRFSGRQFSNSRSEMNVSTLELGDSALYLCASSPGQGGDTQYFGPGTRLTVL.

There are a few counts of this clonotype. CDR3 sequence (DNA): TGTGCCAGCAGCCAAGGGACCGTGAACAGGGAGAACGAGCAGTACTTC. It translates to CASSQGTVNRENEQYF. This chain connects TRBV3-1 to TRBJ2-7; a weak D match, TRBD1 (6 bases). The germline V gene has CDR1 LGHDT and CDR2 YNNKEL (reference sequence). Trimming removed 1 base at V and 5 bases at J, with 18 bases between. The CDR3 length is 16 residues.

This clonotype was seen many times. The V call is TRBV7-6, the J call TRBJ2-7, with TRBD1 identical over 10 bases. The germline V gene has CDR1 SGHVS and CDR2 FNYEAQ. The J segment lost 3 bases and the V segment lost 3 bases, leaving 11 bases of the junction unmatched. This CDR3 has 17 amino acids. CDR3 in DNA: TGTGCCAGCAGCTTGGCGGGACCGGGACAGGGGATCTACGAGCAGTACTTC. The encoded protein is CASSLAGPGQGIYEQYF.

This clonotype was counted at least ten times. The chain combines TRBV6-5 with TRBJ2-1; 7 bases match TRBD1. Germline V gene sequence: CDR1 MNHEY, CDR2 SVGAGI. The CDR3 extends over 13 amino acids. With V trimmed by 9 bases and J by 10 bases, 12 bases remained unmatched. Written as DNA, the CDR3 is TGTGCCAGTAACAGGGGTGGCAACATCGAGCAGTTCTTC. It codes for CASNRGGNIEQFF.

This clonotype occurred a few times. Written as DNA, the CDR3 is TGTGCCAGCAGAATGCAGGGTGGCAATTCACCCCTCCACTTT. Translation gives CASRMQGGNSPLHF. The V call is TRBV27, the J call TRBJ1-6; tentatively, D is TRBD1 (5 bases). Trimming removed 6 bases at V and 7 bases at J, with 13 bases between. Per germline, CDR1 MNHEY and CDR2 SMNVEV (reference sequence). This CDR3 comprises 14 residues.

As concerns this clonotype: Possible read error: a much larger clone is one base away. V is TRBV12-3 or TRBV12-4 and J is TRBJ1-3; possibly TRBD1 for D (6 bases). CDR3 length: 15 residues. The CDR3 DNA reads TGTGACAGCAGCCCCGGGACACACTCTGGAAACACCATATATTTT. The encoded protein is CDSSPGTHSGNTIYF.

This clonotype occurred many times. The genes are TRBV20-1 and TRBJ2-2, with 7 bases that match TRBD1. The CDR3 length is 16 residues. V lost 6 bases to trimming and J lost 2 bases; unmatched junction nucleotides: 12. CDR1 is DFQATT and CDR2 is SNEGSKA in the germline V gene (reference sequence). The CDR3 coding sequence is TGCAGTGCCCGTCCCTGGACAGGAGCTAACACCGGGGAGCTGTTTTTT. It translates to CSARPWTGANTGELFF.

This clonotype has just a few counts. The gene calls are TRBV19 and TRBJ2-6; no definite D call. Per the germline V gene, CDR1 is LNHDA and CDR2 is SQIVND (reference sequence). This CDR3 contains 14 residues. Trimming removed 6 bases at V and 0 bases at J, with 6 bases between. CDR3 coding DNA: TGTGCCAGTAGGACCAGCTCTGGGGCCAACGTCCTGACTTTC. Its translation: CASRTSSGANVLTF. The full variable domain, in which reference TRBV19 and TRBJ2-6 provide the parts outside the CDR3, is DGGITQSPKYLFRKEGQNVTLSCEQNLNHDAMYWYRQDPGQGLRLIYYSQIVNDFQKGDIAEGYSVSREKKESFPLTVTSAQKNPTAFYLCASRTSSGANVLTFGAGSRLTVL.

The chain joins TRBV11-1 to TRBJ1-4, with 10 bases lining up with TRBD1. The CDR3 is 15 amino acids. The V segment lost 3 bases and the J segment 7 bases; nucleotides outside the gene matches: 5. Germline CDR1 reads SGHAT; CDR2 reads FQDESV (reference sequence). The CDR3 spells CASSFTGQGIEKLFF. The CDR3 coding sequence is TGTGCCAGCAGCTTCACGGGACAGGGGATTGAAAAACTGTTTTTT.

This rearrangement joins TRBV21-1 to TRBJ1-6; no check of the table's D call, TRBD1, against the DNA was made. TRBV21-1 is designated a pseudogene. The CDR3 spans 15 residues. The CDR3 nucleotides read TGTGCCAGACCACCAGGACAGGGGGTCAATTCACCCCTCCACTTT. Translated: CARPPGQGVNSPLHF.

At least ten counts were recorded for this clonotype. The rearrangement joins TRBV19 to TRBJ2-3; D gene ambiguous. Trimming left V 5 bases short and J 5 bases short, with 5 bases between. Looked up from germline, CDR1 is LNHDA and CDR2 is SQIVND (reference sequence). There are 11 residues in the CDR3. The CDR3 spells CASSSIDTQYF. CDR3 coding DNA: TGTGCCAGTAGTTCCATAGATACGCAGTATTTT.

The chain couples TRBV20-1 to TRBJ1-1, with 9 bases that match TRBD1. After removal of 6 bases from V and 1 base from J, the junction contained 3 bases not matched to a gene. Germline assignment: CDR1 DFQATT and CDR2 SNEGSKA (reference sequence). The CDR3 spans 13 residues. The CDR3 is CSAGGQGNTEAFF. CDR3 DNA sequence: TGCAGTGCGGGGGGACAGGGGAACACTGAAGCTTTCTTT.

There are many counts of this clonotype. The CDR3 bases are TGCGCCAGCCGGGCCTTTCTGACAGATACGCAGTATTTT. Protein: CASRAFLTDTQYF. The chain is built from TRBV10-1 and TRBJ2-3, with no clear D. The CDR3 is 13 residues long. V dropped 8 bases and J dropped 3 bases, with 12 bases sitting between them. From germline, CDR1 is WNHNN and CDR2 SYGVQD (reference sequence).

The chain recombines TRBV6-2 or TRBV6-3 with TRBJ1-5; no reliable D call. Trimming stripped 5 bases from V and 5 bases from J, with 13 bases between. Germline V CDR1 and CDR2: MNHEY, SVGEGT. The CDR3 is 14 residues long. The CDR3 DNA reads TGTGCCAGCAGTCCAAGGGAAATTGATCAGCCCCAGCATTTT. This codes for CASSPREIDQPQHF.

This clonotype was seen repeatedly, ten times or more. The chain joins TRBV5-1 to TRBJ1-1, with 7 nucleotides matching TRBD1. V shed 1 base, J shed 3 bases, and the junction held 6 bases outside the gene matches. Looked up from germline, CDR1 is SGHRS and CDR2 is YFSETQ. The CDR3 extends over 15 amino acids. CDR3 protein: CASSLSSQGYTEAFF. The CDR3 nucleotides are TGCGCCAGCAGCTTGTCCTCACAGGGGTACACTGAAGCTTTCTTT.

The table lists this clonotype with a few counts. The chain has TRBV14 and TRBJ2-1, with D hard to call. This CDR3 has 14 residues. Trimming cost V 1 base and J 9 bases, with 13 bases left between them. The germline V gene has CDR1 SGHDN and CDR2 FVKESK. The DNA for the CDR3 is TGTGCCAGCAGCCAAGGGGCGAGATCGGTTGAGCAGTTCTTC. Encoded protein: CASSQGARSVEQFF.

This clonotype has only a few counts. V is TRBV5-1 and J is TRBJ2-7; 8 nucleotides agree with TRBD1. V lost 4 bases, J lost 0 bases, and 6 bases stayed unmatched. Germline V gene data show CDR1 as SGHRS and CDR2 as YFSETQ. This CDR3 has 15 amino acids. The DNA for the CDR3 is TGCGCCAGCAGCACGCCGGGACAGGCCTCCTACGAGCAGTACTTC. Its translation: CASSTPGQASYEQYF.

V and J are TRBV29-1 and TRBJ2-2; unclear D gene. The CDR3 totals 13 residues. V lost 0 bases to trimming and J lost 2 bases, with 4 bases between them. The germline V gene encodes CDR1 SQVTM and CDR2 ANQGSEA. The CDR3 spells CSVEEGNTGELFF. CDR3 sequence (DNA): TGCAGCGTTGAAGAAGGTAACACCGGGGAGCTGTTTTTT.

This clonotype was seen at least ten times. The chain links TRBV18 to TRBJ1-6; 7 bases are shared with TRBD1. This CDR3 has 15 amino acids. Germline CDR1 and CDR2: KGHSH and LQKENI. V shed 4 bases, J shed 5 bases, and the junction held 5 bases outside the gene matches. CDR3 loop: CASSQGAPDNSPLHF. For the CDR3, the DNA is TGTGCCAGCTCACAGGGGGCTCCGGATAATTCACCCCTCCACTTT.

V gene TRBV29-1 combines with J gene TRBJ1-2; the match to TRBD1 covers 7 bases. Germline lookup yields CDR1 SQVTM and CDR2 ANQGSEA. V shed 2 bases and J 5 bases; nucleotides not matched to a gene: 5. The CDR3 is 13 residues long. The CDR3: CSVEPDRRYGYTF. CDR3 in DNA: TGCAGCGTTGAACCGGACAGGAGGTATGGCTACACCTTC.

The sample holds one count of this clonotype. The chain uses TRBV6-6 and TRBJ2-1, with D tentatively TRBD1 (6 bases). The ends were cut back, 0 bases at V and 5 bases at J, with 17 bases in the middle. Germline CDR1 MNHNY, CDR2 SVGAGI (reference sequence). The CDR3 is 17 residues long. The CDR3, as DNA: TGTGCCAGCAGTTACTCAGGGGGAGCCGGGCCTAACAATGAGCAGTTCTTC. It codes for CASSYSGGAGPNNEQFF.

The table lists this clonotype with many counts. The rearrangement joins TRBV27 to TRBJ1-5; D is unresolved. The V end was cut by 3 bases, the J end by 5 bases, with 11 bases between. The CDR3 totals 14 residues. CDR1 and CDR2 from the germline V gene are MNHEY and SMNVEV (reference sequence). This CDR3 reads CASSLRANYQPQHF. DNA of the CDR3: TGTGCCAGCAGTTTGCGAGCCAACTATCAGCCCCAGCATTTT.

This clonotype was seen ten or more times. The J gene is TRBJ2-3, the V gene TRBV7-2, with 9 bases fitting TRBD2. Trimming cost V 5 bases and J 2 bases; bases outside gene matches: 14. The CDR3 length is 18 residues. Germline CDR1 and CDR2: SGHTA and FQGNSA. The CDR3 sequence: CASSQPRAAGGPTDTQYF. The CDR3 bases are TGTGCCAGCAGCCAGCCCAGGGCAGCGGGGGGACCCACAGATACGCAGTATTTT.

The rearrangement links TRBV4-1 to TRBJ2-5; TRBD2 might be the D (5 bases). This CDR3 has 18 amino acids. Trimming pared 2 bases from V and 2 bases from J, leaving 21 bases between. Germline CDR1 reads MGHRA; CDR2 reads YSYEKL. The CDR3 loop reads CASSQSRIALVKQETQYF. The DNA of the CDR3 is TGCGCCAGCAGCCAAAGTCGAATAGCGCTCGTAAAGCAAGAGACCCAGTACTTC.